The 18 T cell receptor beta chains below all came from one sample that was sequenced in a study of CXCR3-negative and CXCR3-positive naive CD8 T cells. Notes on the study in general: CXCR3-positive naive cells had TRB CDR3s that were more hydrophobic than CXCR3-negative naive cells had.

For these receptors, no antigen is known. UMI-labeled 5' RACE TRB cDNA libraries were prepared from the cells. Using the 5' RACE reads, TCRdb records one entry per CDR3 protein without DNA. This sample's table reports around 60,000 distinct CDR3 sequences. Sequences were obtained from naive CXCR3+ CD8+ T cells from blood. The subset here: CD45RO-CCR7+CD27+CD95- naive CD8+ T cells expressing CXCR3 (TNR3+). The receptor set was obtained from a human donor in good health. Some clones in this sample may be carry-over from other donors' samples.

CDR3 sequence: CARNFGTPDTGELFF. This rearrangement joins TRBV7-6 to TRBJ2-2; TCRdb gives TRBD1 as the D gene, but with no DNA this cannot be confirmed. CDR1 SGHVS and CDR2 FNYEAQ come from the germline V gene. This CDR3 has 15 residues.

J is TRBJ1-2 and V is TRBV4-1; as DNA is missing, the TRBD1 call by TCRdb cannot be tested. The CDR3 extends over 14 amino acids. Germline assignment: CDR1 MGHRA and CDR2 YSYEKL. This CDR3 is CASSPDRGPYGYTF.

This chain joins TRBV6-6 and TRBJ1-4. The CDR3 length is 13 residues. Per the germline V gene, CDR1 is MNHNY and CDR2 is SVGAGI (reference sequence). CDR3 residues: CASSPATNVKLFF.

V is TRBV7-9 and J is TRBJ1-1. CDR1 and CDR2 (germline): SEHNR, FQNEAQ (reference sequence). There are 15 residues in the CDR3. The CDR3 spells CASSLVAGTATEAFF.

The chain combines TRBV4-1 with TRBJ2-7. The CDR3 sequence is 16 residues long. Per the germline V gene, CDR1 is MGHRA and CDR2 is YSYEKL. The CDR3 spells CASSQESGTSSYEQYF.

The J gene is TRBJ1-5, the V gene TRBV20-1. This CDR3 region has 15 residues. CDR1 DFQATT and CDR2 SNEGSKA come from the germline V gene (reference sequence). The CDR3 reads CSAIRRELGNQPQHF.

The CDR3 sequence is CATSSAQSGSSYNEQFF. V is TRBV15 and J is TRBJ2-1; TCRdb's D gene call, TRBD2, goes unchecked for lack of DNA. The CDR3 spans 17 residues. CDR1 and CDR2 from the germline V gene are LNHNV and YYDKDF (reference sequence).

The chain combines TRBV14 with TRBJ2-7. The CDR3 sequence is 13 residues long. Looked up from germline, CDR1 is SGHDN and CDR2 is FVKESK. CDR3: CASSQGIGYEQYF.

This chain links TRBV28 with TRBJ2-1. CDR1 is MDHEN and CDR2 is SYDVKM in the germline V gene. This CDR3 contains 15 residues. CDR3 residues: CASSPWGSSYNEQFF. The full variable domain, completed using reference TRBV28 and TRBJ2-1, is DVKVTQSSRYLVKRTGEKVFLECVQDMDHENMFWYRQDPGLGLRLIYFSYDVKMKEKGDIPEGYSVSREKKERFSLILESASTNQTSMYLCASSPWGSSYNEQFFGPGTRLTVL.

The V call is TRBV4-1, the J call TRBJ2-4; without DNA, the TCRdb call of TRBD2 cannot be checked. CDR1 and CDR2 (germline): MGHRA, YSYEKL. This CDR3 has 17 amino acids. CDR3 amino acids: CASSQTWGPPGGNIQYF.

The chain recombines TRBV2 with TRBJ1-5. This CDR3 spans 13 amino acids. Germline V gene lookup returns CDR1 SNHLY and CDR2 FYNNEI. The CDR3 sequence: CVSRDSWNQPQHF.

The CDR3 protein is CASSFTPGRGGENGYTF. This chain links TRBV7-2 with TRBJ1-2; TCRdb picks TRBD1, but there is no DNA to check that call. The germline CDR1 and CDR2 sequences are SGHTA and FQGNSA. The CDR3 runs to 17 residues. The variable domain in full, completed from reference TRBV7-2 and TRBJ1-2, reads GAGVSQSPSNKVTEKGKDVELRCDPISGHTALYWYRQSLGQGLEFLIYFQGNSAPDKSGLPSDRFSAERTGGSVSTLTIQRTQQEDSAVYLCASSFTPGRGGENGYTFGSGTRLTVV.

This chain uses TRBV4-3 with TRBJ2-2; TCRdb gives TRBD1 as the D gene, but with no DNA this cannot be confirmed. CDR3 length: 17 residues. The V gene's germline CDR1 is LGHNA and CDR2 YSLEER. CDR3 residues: CASSQDSRTGVTGELFF.

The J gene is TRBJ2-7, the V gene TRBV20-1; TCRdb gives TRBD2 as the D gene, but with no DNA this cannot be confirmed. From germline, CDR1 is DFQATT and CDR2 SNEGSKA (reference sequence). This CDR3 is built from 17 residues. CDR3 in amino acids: CSASTSGGETSSYEQYF.

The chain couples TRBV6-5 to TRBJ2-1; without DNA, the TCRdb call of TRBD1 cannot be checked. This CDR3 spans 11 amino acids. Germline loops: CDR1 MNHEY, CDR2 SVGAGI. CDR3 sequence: CASTLGNEQFF.

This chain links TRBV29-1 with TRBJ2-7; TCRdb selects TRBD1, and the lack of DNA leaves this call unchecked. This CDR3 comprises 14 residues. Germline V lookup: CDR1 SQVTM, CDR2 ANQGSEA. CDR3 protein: CSVPVDRVGGEQYF.

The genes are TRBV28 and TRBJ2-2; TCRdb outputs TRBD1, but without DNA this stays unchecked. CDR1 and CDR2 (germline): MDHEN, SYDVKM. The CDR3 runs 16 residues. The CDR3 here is CASSLLTGGSTGELFF. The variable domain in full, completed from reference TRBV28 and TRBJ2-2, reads DVKVTQSSRYLVKRTGEKVFLECVQDMDHENMFWYRQDPGLGLRLIYFSYDVKMKEKGDIPEGYSVSREKKERFSLILESASTNQTSMYLCASSLLTGGSTGELFFGEGSRLTVL.

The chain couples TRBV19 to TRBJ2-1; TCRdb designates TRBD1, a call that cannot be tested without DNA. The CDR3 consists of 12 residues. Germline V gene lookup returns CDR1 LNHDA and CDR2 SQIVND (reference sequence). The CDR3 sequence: CASAPGYNEQFF.